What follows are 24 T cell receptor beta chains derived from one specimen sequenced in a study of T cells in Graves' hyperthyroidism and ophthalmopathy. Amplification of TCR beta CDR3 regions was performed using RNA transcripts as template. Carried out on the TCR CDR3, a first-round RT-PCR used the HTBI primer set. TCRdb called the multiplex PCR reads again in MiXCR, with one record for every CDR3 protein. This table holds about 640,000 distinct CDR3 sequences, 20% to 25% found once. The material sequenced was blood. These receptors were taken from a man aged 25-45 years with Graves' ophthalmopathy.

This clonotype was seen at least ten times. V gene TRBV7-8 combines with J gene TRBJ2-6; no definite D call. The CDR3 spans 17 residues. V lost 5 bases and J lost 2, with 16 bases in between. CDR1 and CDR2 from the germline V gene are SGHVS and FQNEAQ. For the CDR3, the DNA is TGTGCCAGCAGCCTCACGAGTGGCTTGGCTGGGGCCAACGTCCTGACTTTC. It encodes CASSLTSGLAGANVLTF.

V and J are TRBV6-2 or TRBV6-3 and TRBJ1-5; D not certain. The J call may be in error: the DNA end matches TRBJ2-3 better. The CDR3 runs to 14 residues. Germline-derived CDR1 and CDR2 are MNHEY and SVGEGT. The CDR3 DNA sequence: TGTGCCAGCAGTTTATCACAGAGCAATCAGCCCCAGTATTTT. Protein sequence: CASSLSQSNQPQYF.

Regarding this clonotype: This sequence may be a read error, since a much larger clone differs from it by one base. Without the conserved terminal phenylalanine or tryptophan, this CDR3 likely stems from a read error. The DNA for the CDR3 is TGTGCCAGCAGCTACGGCCCAACAAGGAAAGAGACCCAGTACCTC. This sequence encodes CASSYGPTRKETQYL. The V and J genes are TRBV7-9 and TRBJ2-5; D remains ambiguous. V gave up 4 bases and J gave up 3 bases, with 15 bases separating them. The length of the CDR3 is 15 residues. Germline CDR1 reads SEHNR; CDR2 reads FQNEAQ (reference sequence).

Here the CDR3 reads CASSPGYTGELFF. The CDR3 DNA reads as TGTGCCAGCAGCCCAGGGTACACCGGGGAGCTGTTTTTT. This rearrangement joins TRBV6-4 to TRBJ2-2; tentatively, D is TRBD1 (5 bases). Trimming removed 6 bases at V and 3 bases at J, with 8 bases between. The germline gives CDR1 MRHNA, CDR2 SNTAGT. This CDR3 spans 13 amino acids.

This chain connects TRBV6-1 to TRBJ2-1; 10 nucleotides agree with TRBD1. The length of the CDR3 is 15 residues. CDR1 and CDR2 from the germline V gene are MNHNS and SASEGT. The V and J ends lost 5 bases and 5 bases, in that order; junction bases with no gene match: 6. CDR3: CASSPRQGANNEQFF. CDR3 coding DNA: TGTGCCAGCAGTCCCAGACAGGGGGCGAACAATGAGCAGTTCTTC.

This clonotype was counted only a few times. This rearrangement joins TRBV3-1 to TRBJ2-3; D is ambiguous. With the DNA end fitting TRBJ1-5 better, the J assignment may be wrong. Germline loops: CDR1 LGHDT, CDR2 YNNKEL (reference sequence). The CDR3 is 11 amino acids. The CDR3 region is CASRTSDTQHF. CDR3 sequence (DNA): TGTGCCAGCAGGACGTCAGATACGCAGCATTTT.

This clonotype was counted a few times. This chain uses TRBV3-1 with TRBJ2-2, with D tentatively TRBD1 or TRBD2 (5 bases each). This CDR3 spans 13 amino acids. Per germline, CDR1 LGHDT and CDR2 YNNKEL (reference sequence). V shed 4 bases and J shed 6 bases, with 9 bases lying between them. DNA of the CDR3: TGTGCCAGCAGCCCCCGGGACCCCGGGGAGCTGTTTTTT. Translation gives CASSPRDPGELFF.

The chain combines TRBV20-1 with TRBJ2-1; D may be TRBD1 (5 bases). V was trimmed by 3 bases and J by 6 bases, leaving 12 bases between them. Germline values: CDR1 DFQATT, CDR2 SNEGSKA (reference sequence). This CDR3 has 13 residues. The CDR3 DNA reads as TGCAGTGCTAGCCCCCAGGGAAGCAATGAGCAGTTCTTC. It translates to CSASPQGSNEQFF.

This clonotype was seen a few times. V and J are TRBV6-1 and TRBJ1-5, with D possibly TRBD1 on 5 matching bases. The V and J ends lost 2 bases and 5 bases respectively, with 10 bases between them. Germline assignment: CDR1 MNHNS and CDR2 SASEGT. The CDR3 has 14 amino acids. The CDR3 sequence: CASSENTGHQPQHF. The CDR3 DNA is TGTGCCAGCAGTGAAAACACAGGTCATCAGCCCCAGCATTTT.

The CDR3: CSAIAGGEWDQETQYF. The CDR3 region has the DNA TGCAGTGCTATTGCGGGAGGGGAGTGGGACCAAGAGACCCAGTACTTC. This chain links TRBV20-1 with TRBJ2-5, with 9 bases that match TRBD2. The germline V gene has CDR1 DFQATT and CDR2 SNEGSKA (reference sequence). The CDR3 totals 16 residues. V gave up 4 bases and J gave up 0 bases; unmatched junction bases: 9.

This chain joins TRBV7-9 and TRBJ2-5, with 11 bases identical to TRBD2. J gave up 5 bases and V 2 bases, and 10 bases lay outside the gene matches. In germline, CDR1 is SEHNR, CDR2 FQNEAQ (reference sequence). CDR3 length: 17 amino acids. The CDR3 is CASSLMGLAESRETQYF. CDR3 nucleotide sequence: TGTGCCAGCAGCTTAATGGGACTAGCGGAAAGCAGGGAGACCCAGTACTTC.

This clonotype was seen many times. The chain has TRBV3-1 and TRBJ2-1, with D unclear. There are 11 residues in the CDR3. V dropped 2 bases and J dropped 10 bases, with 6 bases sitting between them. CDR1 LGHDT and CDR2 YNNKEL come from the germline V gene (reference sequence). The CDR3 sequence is CASSQTKEQFF. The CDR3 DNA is TGTGCCAGCAGCCAAACTAAAGAGCAGTTCTTC.

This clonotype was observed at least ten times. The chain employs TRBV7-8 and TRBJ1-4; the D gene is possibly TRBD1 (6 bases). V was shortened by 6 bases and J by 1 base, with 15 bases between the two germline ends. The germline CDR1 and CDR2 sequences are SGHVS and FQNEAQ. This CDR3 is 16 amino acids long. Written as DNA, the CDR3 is TGTGCCAGCAGTTCAATGTCAGGGGTAACTAATGAAAAACTGTTTTTT. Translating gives CASSSMSGVTNEKLFF.

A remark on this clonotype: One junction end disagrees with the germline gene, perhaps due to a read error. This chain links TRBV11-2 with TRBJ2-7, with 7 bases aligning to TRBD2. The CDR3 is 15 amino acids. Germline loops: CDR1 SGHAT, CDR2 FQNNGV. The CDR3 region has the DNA TGTACCAGCAGTCCCCTATCCGGGAGGACGTACGAGCAGTACTTC. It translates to CTSSPLSGRTYEQYF.

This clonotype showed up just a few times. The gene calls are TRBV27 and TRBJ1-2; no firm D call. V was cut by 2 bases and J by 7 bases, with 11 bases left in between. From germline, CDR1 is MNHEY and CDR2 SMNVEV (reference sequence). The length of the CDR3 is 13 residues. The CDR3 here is CASSLVAGSGYTF. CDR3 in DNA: TGTGCCAGCAGTTTAGTAGCGGGGAGTGGCTACACCTTC.

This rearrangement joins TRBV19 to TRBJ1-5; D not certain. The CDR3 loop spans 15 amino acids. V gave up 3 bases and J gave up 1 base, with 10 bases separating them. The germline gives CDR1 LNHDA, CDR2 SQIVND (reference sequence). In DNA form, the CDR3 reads TGTGCCAGTAGTATCGGTACGCGAAGCAATCAGCCCCAGCATTTT. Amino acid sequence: CASSIGTRSNQPQHF.

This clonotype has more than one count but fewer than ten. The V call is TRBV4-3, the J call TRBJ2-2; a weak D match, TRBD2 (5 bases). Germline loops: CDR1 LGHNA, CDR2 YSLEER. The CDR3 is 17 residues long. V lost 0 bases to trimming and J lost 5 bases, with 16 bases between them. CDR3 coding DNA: TGCGCCAGCAGCCAAGATTCAGCCGCCGGGAAGACCGGGGAGCTGTTTTTT. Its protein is CASSQDSAAGKTGELFF.

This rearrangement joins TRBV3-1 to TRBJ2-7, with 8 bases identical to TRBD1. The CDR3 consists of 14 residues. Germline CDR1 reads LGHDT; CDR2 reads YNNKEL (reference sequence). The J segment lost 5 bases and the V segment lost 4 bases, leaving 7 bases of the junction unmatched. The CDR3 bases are TGTGCCAGCAGCCCCGACAGGGGAAGAGACGAGCAGTACTTC. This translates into CASSPDRGRDEQYF.

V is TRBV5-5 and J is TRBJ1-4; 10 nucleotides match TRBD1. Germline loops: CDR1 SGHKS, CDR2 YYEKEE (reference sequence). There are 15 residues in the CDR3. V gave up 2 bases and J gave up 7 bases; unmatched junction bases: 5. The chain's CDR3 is CASSFGQGVFEKLFF. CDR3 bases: TGTGCCAGCAGCTTCGGACAGGGGGTATTTGAAAAACTGTTTTTT. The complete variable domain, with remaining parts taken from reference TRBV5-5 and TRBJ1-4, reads DAGVTQSPTHLIKTRGQQVTLRCSPISGHKSVSWYQQVLGQGPQFIFQYYEKEERGRGNFPDRFSARQFPNYSSELNVNALLLGDSALYLCASSFGQGVFEKLFFGSGTQLSVL.

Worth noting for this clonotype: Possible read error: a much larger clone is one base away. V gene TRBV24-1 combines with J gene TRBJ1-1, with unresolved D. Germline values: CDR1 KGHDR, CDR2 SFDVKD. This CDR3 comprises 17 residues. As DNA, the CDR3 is TGTGCCGCCAGTGATTCCGGTTCGGCTAGAGCTGGCACTGAAGCTTTCTTT. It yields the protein CAASDSGSARAGTEAFF.

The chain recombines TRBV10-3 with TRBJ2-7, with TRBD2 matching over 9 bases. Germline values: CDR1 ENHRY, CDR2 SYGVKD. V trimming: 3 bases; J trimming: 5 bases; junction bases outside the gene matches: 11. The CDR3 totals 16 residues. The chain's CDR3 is CAISDVVAGVSNEQYF. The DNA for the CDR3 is TGTGCCATCAGTGATGTCGTAGCGGGAGTTAGTAACGAGCAGTACTTC.

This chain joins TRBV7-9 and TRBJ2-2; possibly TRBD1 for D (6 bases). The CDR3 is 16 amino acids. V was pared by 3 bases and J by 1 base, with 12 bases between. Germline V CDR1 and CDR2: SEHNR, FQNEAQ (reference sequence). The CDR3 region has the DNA TGTGCCAGCAGCTTGTCCGGGACATGGAACACCGGGGAGCTGTTTTTT. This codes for CASSLSGTWNTGELFF.

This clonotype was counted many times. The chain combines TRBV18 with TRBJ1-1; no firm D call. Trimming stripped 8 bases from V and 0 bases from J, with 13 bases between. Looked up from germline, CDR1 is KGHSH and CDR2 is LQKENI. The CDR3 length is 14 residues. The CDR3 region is CASSPRGLNTEAFF. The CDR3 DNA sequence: TGTGCCAGCAGTCCACGAGGATTGAACACTGAAGCTTTCTTT. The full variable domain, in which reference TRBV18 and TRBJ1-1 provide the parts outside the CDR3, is NAGVMQNPRHLVRRRGQEARLRCSPMKGHSHVYWYRQLPEEGLKFMVYLQKENIIDESGMPKERFSAEFPKEGPSILRIQQVVRGDSAAYFCASSPRGLNTEAFFGQGTRLTVV.

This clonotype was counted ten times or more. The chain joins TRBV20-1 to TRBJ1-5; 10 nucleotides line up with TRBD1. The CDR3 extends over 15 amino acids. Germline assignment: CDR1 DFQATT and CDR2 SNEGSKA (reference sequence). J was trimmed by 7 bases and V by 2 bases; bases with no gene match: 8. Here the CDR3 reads CSARSGTGVGQPQHF. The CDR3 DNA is TGCAGTGCTAGATCCGGGACAGGGGTCGGACAGCCCCAGCATTTT.